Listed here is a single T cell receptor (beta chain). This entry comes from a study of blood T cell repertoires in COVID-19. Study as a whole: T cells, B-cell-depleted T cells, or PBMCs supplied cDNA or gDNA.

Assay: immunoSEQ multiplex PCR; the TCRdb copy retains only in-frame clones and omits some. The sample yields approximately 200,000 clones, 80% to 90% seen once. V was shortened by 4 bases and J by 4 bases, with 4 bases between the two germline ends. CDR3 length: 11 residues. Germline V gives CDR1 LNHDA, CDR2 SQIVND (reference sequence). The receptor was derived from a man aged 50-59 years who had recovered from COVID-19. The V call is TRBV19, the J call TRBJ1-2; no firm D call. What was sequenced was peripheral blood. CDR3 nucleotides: TGTGCCAGTAGTAGCGGCTATGGCTACACCTTC. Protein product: CASSSGYGYTF.